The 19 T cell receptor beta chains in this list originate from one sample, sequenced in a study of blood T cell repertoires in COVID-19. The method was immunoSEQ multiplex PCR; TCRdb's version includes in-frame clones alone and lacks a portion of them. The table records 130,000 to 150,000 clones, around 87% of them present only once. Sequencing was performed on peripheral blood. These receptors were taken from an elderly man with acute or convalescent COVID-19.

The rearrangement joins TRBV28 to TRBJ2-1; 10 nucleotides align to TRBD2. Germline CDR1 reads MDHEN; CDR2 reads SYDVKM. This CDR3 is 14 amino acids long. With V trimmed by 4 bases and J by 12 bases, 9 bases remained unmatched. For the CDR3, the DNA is TGTGCCAGCAGTTCAACCCTAGCGGGGGTGATGCAGTTCTTC. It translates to CASSSTLAGVMQFF.

The CDR3 sequence is CASSIAGPPHNEQFF. The CDR3, as DNA: TGTGCCAGTAGTATCGCGGGACCCCCCCACAATGAGCAGTTCTTC. The chain combines TRBV19 with TRBJ2-1; D possibly corresponds to TRBD2 (6 bases). V lost 3 bases, J lost 5 bases, and 14 bases lay in between. From germline, CDR1 is LNHDA and CDR2 SQIVND (reference sequence). The CDR3 covers 15 residues.

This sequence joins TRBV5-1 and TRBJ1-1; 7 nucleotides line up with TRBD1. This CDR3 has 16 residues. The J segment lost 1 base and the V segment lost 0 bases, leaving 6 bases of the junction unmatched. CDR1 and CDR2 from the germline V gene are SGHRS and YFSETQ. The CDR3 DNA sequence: TGCGCCAGCAGCTTGGGGGGACAGATACCGAACACTGAAGCTTTCTTT. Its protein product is CASSLGGQIPNTEAFF.

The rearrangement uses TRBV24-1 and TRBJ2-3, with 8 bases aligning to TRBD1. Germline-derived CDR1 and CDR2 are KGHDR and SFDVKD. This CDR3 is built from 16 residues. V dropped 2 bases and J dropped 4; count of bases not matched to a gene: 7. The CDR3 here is CATSDSDLTGADTQYF. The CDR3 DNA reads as TGTGCCACCAGTGATTCGGACCTGACAGGGGCAGATACGCAGTATTTT.

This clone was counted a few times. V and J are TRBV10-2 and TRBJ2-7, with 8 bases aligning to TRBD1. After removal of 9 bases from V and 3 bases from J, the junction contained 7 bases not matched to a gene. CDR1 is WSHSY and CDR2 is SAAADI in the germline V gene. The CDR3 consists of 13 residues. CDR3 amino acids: CASRTGSFYEQYF. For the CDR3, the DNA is TGCGCCAGTCGGACAGGGTCTTTCTACGAGCAGTACTTC.

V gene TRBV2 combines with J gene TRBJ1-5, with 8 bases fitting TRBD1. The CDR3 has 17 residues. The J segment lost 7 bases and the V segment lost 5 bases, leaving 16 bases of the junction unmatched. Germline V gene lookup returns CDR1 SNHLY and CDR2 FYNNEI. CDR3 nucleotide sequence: TGTGCCAGCAGTAGCGAGACCTCCAGGGGGCCAGGGCAGCCCCAGCATTTT. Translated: CASSSETSRGPGQPQHF.

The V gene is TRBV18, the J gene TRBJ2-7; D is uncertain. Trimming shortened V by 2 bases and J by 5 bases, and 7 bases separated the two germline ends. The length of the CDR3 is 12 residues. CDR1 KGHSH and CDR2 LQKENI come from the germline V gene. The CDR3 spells CASSPSGHEQYF. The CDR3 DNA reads TGTGCCAGCTCACCATCAGGTCACGAGCAGTACTTC.

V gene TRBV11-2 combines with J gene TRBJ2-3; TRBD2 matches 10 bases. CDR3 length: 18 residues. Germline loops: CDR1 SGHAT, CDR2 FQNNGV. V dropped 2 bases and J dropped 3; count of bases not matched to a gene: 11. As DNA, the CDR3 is TGTGCCAGCAGCTTAAGTCTAGCGGGAGTAGCGGGGACAGATACGCAGTATTTT. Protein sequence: CASSLSLAGVAGTDTQYF. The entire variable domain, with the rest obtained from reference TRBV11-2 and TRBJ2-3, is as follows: EAGVAQSPRYKIIEKRQSVAFWCNPISGHATLYWYQQILGQGPKLLIQFQNNGVVDDSQLPKDRFSAERLKGVDSTLKIQPAKLEDSAVYLCASSLSLAGVAGTDTQYFGPGTRLTVL.

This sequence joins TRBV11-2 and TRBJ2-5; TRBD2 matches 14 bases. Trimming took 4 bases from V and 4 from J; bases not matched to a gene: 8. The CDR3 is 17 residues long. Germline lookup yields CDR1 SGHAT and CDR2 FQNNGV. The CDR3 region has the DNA TGTGCCAGCAGCTCGGGACTAGCGGGAGCGCTTGGAGAGACCCAGTACTTC. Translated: CASSSGLAGALGETQYF.

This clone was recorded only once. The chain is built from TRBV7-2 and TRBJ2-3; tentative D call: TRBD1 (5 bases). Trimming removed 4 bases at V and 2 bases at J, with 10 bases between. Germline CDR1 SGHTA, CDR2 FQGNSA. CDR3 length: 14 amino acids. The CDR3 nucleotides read TGTGCCAGCAGCTACCTGACAGACACAGATACGCAGTATTTT. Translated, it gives CASSYLTDTDTQYF.

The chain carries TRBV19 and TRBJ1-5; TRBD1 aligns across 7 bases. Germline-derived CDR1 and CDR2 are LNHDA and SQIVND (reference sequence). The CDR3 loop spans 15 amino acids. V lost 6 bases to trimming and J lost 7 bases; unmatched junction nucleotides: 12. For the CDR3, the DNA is TGTGCCAGTAGGGGACGGGACAGCCCCGGGCAGCCCCAGCATTTT. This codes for CASRGRDSPGQPQHF.

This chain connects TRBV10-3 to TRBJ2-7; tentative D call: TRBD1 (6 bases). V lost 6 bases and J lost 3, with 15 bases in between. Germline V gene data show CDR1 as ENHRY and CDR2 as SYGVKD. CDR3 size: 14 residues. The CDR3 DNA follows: TGTGCCATCAGAGAAAGGGACACCGTCTACGAGCAGTACTTC. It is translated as CAIRERDTVYEQYF.

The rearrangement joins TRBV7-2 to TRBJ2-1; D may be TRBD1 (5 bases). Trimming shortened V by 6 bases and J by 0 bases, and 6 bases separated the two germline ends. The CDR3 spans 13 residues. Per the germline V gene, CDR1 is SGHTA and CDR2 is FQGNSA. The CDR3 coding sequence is TGTGCCAGCAGGACAGCCTCCTACAATGAGCAGTTCTTC. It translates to CASRTASYNEQFF.

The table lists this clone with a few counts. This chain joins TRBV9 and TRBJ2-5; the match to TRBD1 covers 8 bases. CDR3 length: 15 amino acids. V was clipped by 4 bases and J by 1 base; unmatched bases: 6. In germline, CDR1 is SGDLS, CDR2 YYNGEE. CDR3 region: CASSSRQGRQETQYF. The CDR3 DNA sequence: TGTGCCAGCAGCTCCCGACAGGGGCGCCAAGAGACCCAGTACTTC.

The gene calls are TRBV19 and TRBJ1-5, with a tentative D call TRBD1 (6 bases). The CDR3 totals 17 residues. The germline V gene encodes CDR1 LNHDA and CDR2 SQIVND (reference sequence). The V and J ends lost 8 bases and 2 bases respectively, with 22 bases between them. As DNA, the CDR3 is TGTGCCAGTCGAAGGACAGATGGTTTATGGGGCAATCAGCCCCAGCATTTT. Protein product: CASRRTDGLWGNQPQHF.

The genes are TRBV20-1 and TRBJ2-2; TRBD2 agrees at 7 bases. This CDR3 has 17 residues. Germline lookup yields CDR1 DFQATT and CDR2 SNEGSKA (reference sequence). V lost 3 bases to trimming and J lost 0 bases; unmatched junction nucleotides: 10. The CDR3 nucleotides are TGCAGTGCTAGTAGGCTCTCTAGCGGAGCGAACACCGGGGAGCTGTTTTTT. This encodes CSASRLSSGANTGELFF.

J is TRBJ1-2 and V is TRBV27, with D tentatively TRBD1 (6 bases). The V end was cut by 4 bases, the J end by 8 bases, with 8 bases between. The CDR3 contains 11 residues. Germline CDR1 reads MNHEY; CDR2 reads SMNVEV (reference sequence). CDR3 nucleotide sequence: TGTGCCAGCAGTTCAGGGGTAGGCTACACCTTC. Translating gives CASSSGVGYTF.

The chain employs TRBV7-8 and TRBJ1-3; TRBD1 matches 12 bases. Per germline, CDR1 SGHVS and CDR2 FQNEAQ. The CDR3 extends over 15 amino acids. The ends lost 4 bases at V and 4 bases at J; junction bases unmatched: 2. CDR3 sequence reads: CASSSGTGGGNTIYF. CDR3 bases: TGTGCCAGCAGCTCCGGGACAGGGGGCGGAAACACCATATATTTT.

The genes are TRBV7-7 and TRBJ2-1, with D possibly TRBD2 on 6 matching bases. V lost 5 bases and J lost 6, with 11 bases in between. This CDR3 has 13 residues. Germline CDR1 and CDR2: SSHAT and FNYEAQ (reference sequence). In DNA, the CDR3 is TGTGCCAGCAGCCCTGCGGGGTCCAATGAGCAGTTCTTC. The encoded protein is CASSPAGSNEQFF. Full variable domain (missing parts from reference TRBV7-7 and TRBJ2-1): GAGVSQSPRYKVTKRGQDVTLRCDPISSHATLYWYQQALGQGPEFLTYFNYEAQPDKSGLPSDRFSAERPEGSISTLTIQRTEQRDSAMYRCASSPAGSNEQFFGPGTRLTVL.